A single sample gave rise to the 25 T cell receptor beta chains below, sequenced in a study of cytomegalovirus exposure and HLA in healthy donors (dated by TCRdb to 2016 to 2017). The library was generated by the immunoSEQ multiplex PCR assay. A mixture of 60 forward primers for TCR Vbeta segments and 13 reverse primers for TCR Jbeta segments was used in the multiplex PCR. The immuneACCESS repertoire file appears here via TCRdb, limited to in-frame rearrangements. These files lack a portion of the clones; in checked studies, under half of the deficit traces to unresolved V genes, and the cause of the others is not known. For this sample the table gives some 130,000 clones, of which 75% to 85% were detected only once. The ten largest account for more than 1.1% of the sample. The source material was PBMCs. These TCRs come from a woman in her forties in good health and CMV-seronegative.

V gene TRBV28 combines with J gene TRBJ1-1; 7 nucleotides line up with TRBD1. Looked up from germline, CDR1 is MDHEN and CDR2 is SYDVKM. V dropped 5 bases and J dropped 12; count of bases not matched to a gene: 15. This CDR3 contains 14 residues. The CDR3 nucleotides are TGTGCCAGCAGTCCCCAGGGGGGCTGGCTCGGTACTTTCTTT. Its translation: CASSPQGGWLGTFF.

This clone showed up just a few times. The genes are TRBV7-2 and TRBJ1-4; 9 bases map to TRBD1. With V trimmed by 2 bases and J by 4 bases, 2 bases remained unmatched. The CDR3 has 15 amino acids. Looked up from germline, CDR1 is SGHTA and CDR2 is FQGNSA. The CDR3 protein is CASSLRQGDNEKLFF. In DNA, the CDR3 is TGTGCCAGCAGCTTAAGACAGGGGGATAATGAAAAACTGTTTTTT.

The chain joins TRBV5-1 to TRBJ2-2; D is possibly TRBD2 (5 bases). CDR1 is SGHRS, CDR2 YFSETQ, per germline. This CDR3 spans 16 amino acids. Trimming pared 1 base from V and 1 base from J, leaving 11 bases between. This CDR3 reads CASSLTRWENTGELFF. As DNA, the CDR3 is TGCGCCAGCAGCTTGACTAGATGGGAGAACACCGGGGAGCTGTTTTTT. The entire variable domain, with the rest obtained from reference TRBV5-1 and TRBJ2-2, is as follows: KAGVTQTPRYLIKTRGQQVTLSCSPISGHRSVSWYQQTPGQGLQFLFEYFSETQRNKGNFPGRFSGRQFSNSRSEMNVSTLELGDSALYLCASSLTRWENTGELFFGEGSRLTVL.

A few counts support this clone. V and J are TRBV27 and TRBJ2-7, with a possible D match to TRBD1 (5 bases). This CDR3 is 14 amino acids long. The ends were cut back, 6 bases at V and 2 bases at J, with 14 bases in the middle. The V gene's germline CDR1 is MNHEY and CDR2 SMNVEV (reference sequence). The CDR3 coding sequence is TGTGCCAGCAGCATAGGGGCTACGGCCTACGAGCAGTACTTC. Encoded protein: CASSIGATAYEQYF.

The V and J genes are TRBV7-2 and TRBJ1-2; perhaps TRBD1 as D (6 bases). This CDR3 contains 14 residues. V was trimmed by 8 bases and J by 3 bases, leaving 16 bases between them. Germline values: CDR1 SGHTA, CDR2 FQGNSA. Here the CDR3 reads CASVRGANDYGYTF. The CDR3 DNA follows: TGTGCCAGCGTCAGGGGTGCAAACGACTATGGCTACACCTTC.

The gene calls are TRBV6-5 and TRBJ1-1; D is perhaps TRBD1 (6 bases). Germline V gene sequence: CDR1 MNHEY, CDR2 SVGAGI. V was shortened by 2 bases and J by 4 bases, with 14 bases between the two germline ends. The length of the CDR3 is 15 residues. For the CDR3, the DNA is TGTGCCAGCAGTTACCTACAGGGTATTGCCACTGAAGCTTTCTTT. Translated, it gives CASSYLQGIATEAFF.

The V and J genes are TRBV29-1 and TRBJ2-7; D possibly corresponds to TRBD1 (6 bases). From germline, CDR1 is SQVTM and CDR2 ANQGSEA. The CDR3 covers 12 residues. V lost 3 bases and J 2 bases, leaving 8 bases between the germline ends. The CDR3 loop reads CSVERGTYEQYF. The DNA for the CDR3 is TGCAGCGTTGAGAGGGGGACCTACGAGCAGTACTTC.

The genes are TRBV7-6 and TRBJ1-5, with 9 nucleotides matching TRBD1. The CDR3 spans 17 residues. Germline CDR1 reads SGHVS; CDR2 reads FNYEAQ. J was trimmed by 2 bases and V by 1 base; bases with no gene match: 6. The CDR3: CASSLGDRVEGNQPQHF. CDR3 in DNA: TGTGCCAGCAGCTTAGGGGACAGGGTTGAAGGCAATCAGCCCCAGCATTTT.

V gene TRBV6-1 combines with J gene TRBJ1-1; D is ambiguous. Between the trimmed V and J ends, which lost 5 bases and 0 bases, there was a span of 4 bases. Germline V gene lookup returns CDR1 MNHNS and CDR2 SASEGT. The CDR3 loop spans 12 amino acids. The CDR3 sequence is CASSQLNTEAFF. The CDR3 nucleotides read TGTGCCAGCAGTCAGTTGAACACTGAAGCTTTCTTT.

This chain links TRBV27 with TRBJ1-2; D call uncertain. This CDR3 is 14 amino acids long. CDR1 and CDR2 from the germline V gene are MNHEY and SMNVEV (reference sequence). Trimming removed 2 bases at V and 4 bases at J, with 11 bases between. CDR3 sequence reads: CASSLNSLAYGYTF. For the CDR3, the DNA is TGTGCCAGCAGTTTAAACAGTCTTGCCTATGGCTACACCTTC.

V and J are TRBV5-1 and TRBJ2-7, with TRBD1 matching over 7 bases. CDR1 and CDR2 from the germline V gene are SGHRS and YFSETQ. V trimming: 4 bases; J trimming: 2 bases; junction bases outside the gene matches: 6. CDR3 length equals 14 residues. For the CDR3, the DNA is TGCGCCAGCAGCCTGGGGGACAGCCCCTACGAGCAGTACTTC. Its translation: CASSLGDSPYEQYF.

The rearrangement links TRBV5-8 to TRBJ1-4, with D tentatively TRBD1 (6 bases). Per germline, CDR1 SGHTS and CDR2 YDEGEE. The CDR3 consists of 13 residues. V gave up 1 base and J gave up 7 bases, with 8 bases separating them. This chain's CDR3 is CASSLTRGEKLFF. The CDR3, as DNA: TGTGCCAGCAGCTTGACCAGGGGTGAAAAACTGTTTTTT.

This clone has only a few counts. The chain uses TRBV5-1 and TRBJ1-1; tentative D call: TRBD1 (6 bases). The CDR3 is 18 residues long. V lost 4 bases, J lost 0 bases, and 22 bases lay in between. Germline loops: CDR1 SGHRS, CDR2 YFSETQ. CDR3 region: CASSRLGPTTGLNTEAFF. The CDR3, as DNA: TGCGCCAGCAGCAGACTTGGGCCTACGACAGGACTGAACACTGAAGCTTTCTTT.

J is TRBJ1-2 and V is TRBV7-9; perhaps TRBD1 as D (6 bases). The CDR3 loop spans 15 amino acids. Germline V gene lookup returns CDR1 SEHNR and CDR2 FQNEAQ (reference sequence). V lost 5 bases to trimming and J lost 2 bases, with 15 bases between them. The CDR3 sequence is CASSPRVGQNYGYTF. In DNA form, the CDR3 reads TGTGCCAGCAGCCCCCGGGTTGGACAGAACTATGGCTACACCTTC.

The chain recombines TRBV29-1 with TRBJ1-1; D perhaps matches TRBD1 (6 bases). The CDR3 consists of 12 residues. Between the trimmed V and J ends, which lost 6 bases and 6 bases, there was a span of 14 bases. Germline CDR1 reads SQVTM; CDR2 reads ANQGSEA. CDR3 nucleotide sequence: TGCAGCGTCCAGGGGTCCCCGGCTGAAGCTTTCTTT. It yields the protein CSVQGSPAEAFF.

DNA of the CDR3: TGTGCCAGCTCACCCAGCTCCTACGAGCAGTACTTC. Translation gives CASSPSSYEQYF. This chain joins TRBV18 and TRBJ2-7; D gene uncertain. CDR1 is KGHSH and CDR2 is LQKENI in the germline V gene. There are 12 residues in the CDR3. The V gene lost 3 bases and the J gene lost 0 bases, with 3 bases spanning the gap.

The chain uses TRBV6-1 and TRBJ2-7, with a tentative D call TRBD1 (5 bases). Trimming left V 7 bases short and J 0 bases short, with 10 bases between. CDR3 size: 13 residues. Per the germline V gene, CDR1 is MNHNS and CDR2 is SASEGT. Here the CDR3 reads CASTRTSSYEQYF. The DNA for the CDR3 is TGTGCCAGCACGAGGACATCCTCCTACGAGCAGTACTTC.

This chain uses TRBV7-8 with TRBJ2-3, with a possible D match to TRBD2 (5 bases). Germline V gives CDR1 SGHVS, CDR2 FQNEAQ. V was trimmed by 5 bases and J by 3 bases, leaving 9 bases between them. The length of the CDR3 is 13 residues. Written as DNA, the CDR3 is TGTGCCAGCAGCGCGGGCCGAACAGATACGCAGTATTTT. Amino acid sequence: CASSAGRTDTQYF.

The CDR3 bases are TGTGCCAGTGCAGGATATAATTCACCCCTCCACTTT. The encoded protein is CASAGYNSPLHF. The V and J genes are TRBV19 and TRBJ1-6; D is uncertain. The V gene's germline CDR1 is LNHDA and CDR2 SQIVND (reference sequence). V lost 8 bases and J 4 bases, leaving 6 bases between the germline ends. The CDR3 loop spans 12 amino acids.

This chain links TRBV2 with TRBJ1-6, with D tentatively TRBD1 (5 bases). With 7 bases removed from V and 7 bases from J, the gap between germline ends came to 17 bases. There are 15 residues in the CDR3. Germline CDR1 is SNHLY and CDR2 is FYNNEI. DNA for the CDR3: TGTGCCAGCACCCTAAACGGGCAGGGAAATTCACCCCTCCACTTT. Its translation is CASTLNGQGNSPLHF.

This chain uses TRBV7-9 with TRBJ1-2; no reliable D call. The CDR3 is 16 amino acids. V shed 1 base and J shed 2 bases, with 14 bases lying between them. CDR1 is SEHNR and CDR2 is FQNEAQ in the germline V gene (reference sequence). The CDR3 region has the DNA TGTGCCAGCAGCTTAGATCAGGACTTAAGGAACTATGGCTACACCTTC. As protein: CASSLDQDLRNYGYTF.

A few counts support this clone. The rearrangement links TRBV27 to TRBJ1-4; D is unclear. Trimming stripped 1 base from V and 10 bases from J, with 16 bases between. The germline V gene encodes CDR1 MNHEY and CDR2 SMNVEV (reference sequence). The CDR3 has 15 residues. The CDR3 protein is CASSLFFATELKLFF. CDR3 nucleotide sequence: TGTGCCAGCAGTTTATTTTTTGCCACAGAACTAAAACTGTTTTTT.

This clone was detected only once. This sequence joins TRBV4-2 and TRBJ2-2, with D maybe TRBD2 (6 bases). Per the germline V gene, CDR1 is LGHNA and CDR2 is YNFKEQ. The V and J ends lost 1 base and 2 bases respectively, with 14 bases between them. This CDR3 has 17 amino acids. The chain's CDR3 is CASSQAAGLLNTGELFF. The CDR3, as DNA: TGTGCCAGCAGCCAAGCGGCGGGACTCCTAAACACCGGGGAGCTGTTTTTT.

DNA of the CDR3: TGCGCCAGCAGCCGCACACAGTTCACAGATACGCAGTATTTT. It specifies CASSRTQFTDTQYF. The chain recombines TRBV4-3 with TRBJ2-3; D remains ambiguous. Trimming stripped 4 bases from V and 2 bases from J, with 10 bases between. From germline, CDR1 is LGHNA and CDR2 YSLEER. CDR3 length equals 14 residues.

This clone was observed a single time. The rearrangement links TRBV25-1 to TRBJ1-4, with 7 bases fitting TRBD1. Germline trimming cut 5 bases from V and 0 bases from J; bases unmatched to any gene: 3. CDR1 and CDR2 from the germline V gene are MGHDK and SYGVNS. CDR3 length: 15 residues. CDR3 DNA: TGTGCCAGCAGTAAACAGGGGCCAACTAATGAAAAACTGTTTTTT. Translating gives CASSKQGPTNEKLFF.